The T cell receptor (beta chain) under discussion was sequenced for a study of blood T cell repertoires in COVID-19. Study information: Acute and convalescent COVID-19 specimens originated in the United States, Italy and Spain. The cDNA or gDNA used as material had been derived from T cells, B-cell-depleted T cells, or PBMCs.

Patients from Seattle were sampled longitudinally, starting during active infection. V was clipped by 5 bases and J by 3 bases, with 17 bases between them. The CDR3 runs to 15 residues. CDR1 is SGHRS and CDR2 is YFSETQ in the germline V gene. As originally analysed: Cell counts per sample came from amplifying reference gene primers. Only in-frame clones appear in the TCRdb table, and some are missing; sequencing was by immunoSEQ multiplex PCR. That table supplies the V and J calls and clone size; D and trimming were determined from the DNA. The table lists roughly 150,000 clones, 80% to 95% of them singletons, with roughly 2.1% in the top ten.

The source of this sequence is an older woman with COVID-19, enrolled during active disease. The genes are TRBV5-1 and TRBJ1-1; the D gene is possibly TRBD1 (6 bases). The sequencing input was peripheral blood. CDR3 sequence reads: CASSLQGPGDTEAFF. In DNA form, the CDR3 reads TGCGCCAGCAGTCTCCAGGGGCCTGGGGACACTGAAGCTTTCTTT.